This entry lists 21 T cell receptor beta chains sequenced from one sample in a study of STAT5B mutations in CD4+ large granular lymphocyte leukemia. Libraries were prepared by immunoSEQ multiplex PCR; TCRdb keeps only in-frame clonotypes and omits some of them. The repertoire consists of about 38,000 clones, with about 80% occurring once and the leading ten covering 0.55%. The sequenced sample consisted of CD4+ T cells from blood buffy coats. These receptors all come from a human donor in good health.

This clone was detected a few times. This chain joins TRBV5-1 and TRBJ1-1, with TRBD1 identical over 7 bases. The CDR3 consists of 14 residues. Looked up from germline, CDR1 is SGHRS and CDR2 is YFSETQ. Unmatched junction bases numbered 3, after V lost 2 bases and J lost 2 bases. CDR3 in DNA: TGCGCCAGCAGCTTAGGGACAGACAACACTGAAGCTTTCTTT. Translated: CASSLGTDNTEAFF.

The V call is TRBV21-1, the J call TRBJ2-1; TRBD2 reflects the table's D call only, with no check against the DNA. TRBV21-1 is assigned pseudogene status. CDR3 length: 12 residues. The CDR3 sequence is CASSKGWSEQFF. CDR3 coding DNA: TGTGCCAGCAGCAAGGGTTGGAGTGAGCAGTTCTTC.

The rearrangement links TRBV5-1 to TRBJ1-4; D gene unclear. Between the trimmed V and J ends, which lost 1 base and 6 bases, there was a span of 10 bases. This CDR3 has 14 amino acids. CDR1 and CDR2 (germline): SGHRS, YFSETQ. The CDR3 loop reads CASSLRQGDEKLFF. The CDR3 coding sequence is TGCGCCAGCAGCTTGAGGCAAGGCGATGAAAAACTGTTTTTT.

CDR3 sequence reads: CASGDRGHEQYF. CDR3 nucleotide sequence: TGTGCCAGCGGGGACAGGGGCCACGAGCAGTACTTC. This rearrangement joins TRBV21-1 to TRBJ2-7; TRBD1 is taken as the D call from the table, unchecked against the DNA. TRBV21-1 constitutes a pseudogene. This CDR3 has 12 amino acids.

The V call is TRBV5-1, the J call TRBJ2-3; 10 bases align to TRBD2. The CDR3 extends over 16 amino acids. The J segment lost 2 bases and the V segment lost 4 bases, leaving 7 bases of the junction unmatched. Germline V gene lookup returns CDR1 SGHRS and CDR2 YFSETQ. The CDR3 loop is CASSPGLAKDTDTQYF. The CDR3 DNA follows: TGCGCCAGCAGCCCGGGACTAGCGAAGGACACAGATACGCAGTATTTT. The full variable domain, its missing parts supplied by reference TRBV5-1 and TRBJ2-3, is KAGVTQTPRYLIKTRGQQVTLSCSPISGHRSVSWYQQTPGQGLQFLFEYFSETQRNKGNFPGRFSGRQFSNSRSEMNVSTLELGDSALYLCASSPGLAKDTDTQYFGPGTRLTVL.

This chain joins TRBV29-1 and TRBJ2-7; possibly TRBD2 for D (6 bases). V lost 4 bases, J lost 0 bases, and 16 bases lay in between. This CDR3 comprises 15 residues. The germline V gene encodes CDR1 SQVTM and CDR2 ANQGSEA. The CDR3 nucleotides are TGCAGCGTTGTAATAGGAGGGTATCGCTCCTACGAGCAGTACTTC. It encodes CSVVIGGYRSYEQYF.

The V gene is TRBV6-4, the J gene TRBJ1-2; 8 bases match TRBD1. The length of the CDR3 is 14 residues. Germline V gene sequence: CDR1 MRHNA, CDR2 SNTAGT. Trimming at V came to 3 bases and at J to 5 bases, leaving 5 bases not matched to a gene. CDR3 protein: CASSEFGTGYGYTF. In DNA form, the CDR3 reads TGTGCCAGCAGTGAGTTCGGGACAGGATATGGCTACACCTTC.

The chain has TRBV7-7 and TRBJ2-5, with TRBD2 as a possible D gene (5 bases). This CDR3 has 15 amino acids. V lost 1 base, J lost 4 bases, and 13 bases lay in between. Germline CDR1 and CDR2: SSHAT and FNYEAQ (reference sequence). The CDR3 protein is CASSLVGPSGETQYF. For the CDR3, the DNA is TGTGCCAGCAGCTTAGTTGGGCCGAGCGGAGAGACCCAGTACTTC.

The rearrangement joins TRBV7-8 to TRBJ2-1; D is possibly TRBD1 (6 bases). The CDR3 is 14 amino acids. V was clipped by 4 bases and J by 6 bases, with 13 bases between them. Germline V gene sequence: CDR1 SGHVS, CDR2 FQNEAQ. The CDR3 DNA is TGTGCCAGCAGCTACGGGACACCCTTCAATGAGCAGTTCTTC. Translated, it gives CASSYGTPFNEQFF.

The chain has TRBV7-2 and TRBJ2-3, with TRBD2 matching 10 bases. The ends lost 6 bases at V and 1 base at J; junction bases unmatched: 10. Germline assignment: CDR1 SGHTA and CDR2 FQGNSA. CDR3 length equals 17 residues. The CDR3 is CASSRRSGTSGTDTQYF. CDR3 DNA: TGTGCCAGCAGTCGCCGTTCCGGGACTAGCGGCACAGATACGCAGTATTTT.

This clone was counted only a few times. The chain carries TRBV19 and TRBJ2-2; D is unclear. Germline CDR1 LNHDA, CDR2 SQIVND (reference sequence). V shed 5 bases and J shed 8 bases, with 6 bases lying between them. The CDR3 totals 11 residues. As DNA, the CDR3 is TGTGCCAGTAGTTTTACAGGGGAGCTGTTTTTT. Translated, it gives CASSFTGELFF.

This clone turned up a few times. The chain is built from TRBV2 and TRBJ2-2; D could derive from TRBD1 or TRBD2 (6 bases each). The CDR3 spans 13 residues. Trimming took 11 bases from V and 9 from J, leaving 19 bases between them. Germline CDR1 SNHLY, CDR2 FYNNEI. Here the CDR3 reads CARRGENTRELFF. The CDR3 DNA sequence: TGTGCCCGGAGGGGGGAAAACACGCGGGAGCTGTTTTTT. Using reference TRBV2 and TRBJ2-2 for the parts outside the CDR3, the full variable domain is EPEVTQTPSHQVTQMGQEVILRCVPISNHLYFYWYRQILGQKVEFLVSFYNNEISEKSEIFDDQFSVERPDGSNFTLKIRSTKLEDSAMYFCARRGENTRELFFGEGSRLTVL.

The J gene is TRBJ2-7, the V gene TRBV6-1, with TRBD1 identical over 10 bases. Germline V gene data show CDR1 as MNHNS and CDR2 as SASEGT. This CDR3 is built from 12 residues. V lost 6 bases and J lost 4; bases outside the gene matches: 0. CDR3 DNA: TGTGCCAGCAGGGACAGGGGGTACGAGCAGTACTTC. Residues: CASRDRGYEQYF.

The chain joins TRBV6-1 to TRBJ1-2; 7 nucleotides align to TRBD1. V lost 6 bases to trimming and J lost 0 bases; unmatched junction nucleotides: 4. This CDR3 comprises 14 residues. Germline V lookup: CDR1 MNHNS, CDR2 SASEGT. The CDR3 here is CASRATGTNYGYTF. CDR3 coding DNA: TGTGCCAGCAGAGCGACAGGGACTAACTATGGCTACACCTTC.

The chain combines TRBV4-3 with TRBJ1-2; 12 positions agree with TRBD1. The CDR3 sequence is 18 residues long. Per the germline V gene, CDR1 is LGHNA and CDR2 is YSLEER. After removal of 0 bases from V and 5 bases from J, the junction contained 10 bases not matched to a gene. CDR3 sequence reads: CASSQDGTGGSIFYGYTF. In DNA, the CDR3 is TGCGCCAGCAGCCAAGATGGGACAGGGGGCTCCATTTTTTATGGCTACACCTTC.

The chain uses TRBV2 and TRBJ2-3, with 7 bases identical to TRBD2. The V and J ends lost 4 bases and 2 bases, in that order; junction bases with no gene match: 6. The CDR3 is 15 residues long. The V gene's germline CDR1 is SNHLY and CDR2 FYNNEI. CDR3 sequence reads: CASSVTAGPTDTQYF. The DNA for the CDR3 is TGTGCCAGCAGTGTTACAGCGGGGCCCACAGATACGCAGTATTTT. Combining the CDR3 with reference TRBV2 and TRBJ2-3 gives the whole variable domain EPEVTQTPSHQVTQMGQEVILRCVPISNHLYFYWYRQILGQKVEFLVSFYNNEISEKSEIFDDQFSVERPDGSNFTLKIRSTKLEDSAMYFCASSVTAGPTDTQYFGPGTRLTVL.

The V gene is TRBV7-2, the J gene TRBJ2-2; 7 bases align to TRBD2. This CDR3 contains 15 residues. V shed 1 base, J shed 6 bases, and the junction held 5 bases outside the gene matches. CDR1 and CDR2 (germline): SGHTA, FQGNSA. The CDR3 DNA reads as TGTGCCAGCAGCTTAGACGGGGACTATTCCGGGGAGCTGTTTTTT. Protein product: CASSLDGDYSGELFF.

The J gene is TRBJ2-3, the V gene TRBV7-3; D is undetermined. Deletions cut 2 bases from V and 0 bases from J, with 6 bases between. The CDR3 loop spans 14 amino acids. The V gene's germline CDR1 is SGHTA and CDR2 FQGTGA. CDR3 DNA: TGTGCCAGCAGCTTAGGACCTAGCACAGATACGCAGTATTTT. This sequence encodes CASSLGPSTDTQYF. Using reference TRBV7-3 and TRBJ2-3 for the parts outside the CDR3, the full variable domain is GAGVSQTPSNKVTEKGKYVELRCDPISGHTALYWYRQSLGQGPEFLIYFQGTGAADDSGLPNDRFFAVRPEGSVSTLKIQRTERGDSAVYLCASSLGPSTDTQYFGPGTRLTVL.

The chain recombines TRBV4-1 with TRBJ2-3, with TRBD2 matching over 13 bases. Germline-derived CDR1 and CDR2 are MGHRA and YSYEKL. The CDR3 covers 16 residues. V shed 5 bases, J shed 5 bases, and the junction held 7 bases outside the gene matches. CDR3 amino acids: CASSYGLAGAGDTQYF. The CDR3 nucleotides read TGCGCCAGCAGCTATGGACTAGCGGGGGCCGGAGATACGCAGTATTTT.

The sample holds a few counts of this clone. The chain employs TRBV2 and TRBJ2-1, with D possibly called TRBD1 or TRBD2 (6 bases each). Germline V gene data show CDR1 as SNHLY and CDR2 as FYNNEI. The CDR3 loop spans 14 amino acids. V gave up 7 bases and J gave up 7 bases, with 17 bases separating them. This chain's CDR3 is CASNRGAARNEQFF. CDR3 bases: TGTGCCAGCAATAGGGGGGCAGCCAGGAATGAGCAGTTCTTC.

DNA of the CDR3: TGTGCCAGCAGTCTAGGGTTTGTTAATGAAAAACTGTTTTTT. Encoded protein: CASSLGFVNEKLFF. J is TRBJ1-4 and V is TRBV7-2; no firm D call. Germline-derived CDR1 and CDR2 are SGHTA and FQGNSA. Deletions cut 6 bases from V and 4 bases from J, with 12 bases between. The CDR3 is made up of 14 amino acids. The full variable domain, completed using reference TRBV7-2 and TRBJ1-4, is GAGVSQSPSNKVTEKGKDVELRCDPISGHTALYWYRQSLGQGLEFLIYFQGNSAPDKSGLPSDRFSAERTGGSVSTLTIQRTQQEDSAVYLCASSLGFVNEKLFFGSGTQLSVL.